This T cell receptor beta chain stems from a study of spatial heterogeneity in lung cancer. Specified time point: sample taken at primary tumor resection. In each case, whole RNA from tumor, nontumor lung or frozen PBMC was sequenced unsorted. Germline V gives CDR1 SGHAT, CDR2 FQNNGV. The CDR3 sequence is 14 residues long. V lost 5 bases and J 3 bases, leaving 11 bases between the germline ends. The presence of a unique molecular identifier marked each TCR cDNA molecule. TCRdb analysed the 5' RACE reads with MiXCR anew, one entry per CDR3 protein. The repertoire has 60,000 to 65,000 distinct CDR3 sequences, 7% to 10% of them found once; the top ten carry around 15%. Many counts were recorded for this clonotype.

This clonotype was obtained from a female donor with early-stage non-small cell lung cancer. The J gene is TRBJ2-1, the V gene TRBV11-2; no clear D gene. The specimen was PBMCs, collected at surgery. The CDR3 protein is CASSELRLYNEQFF. The CDR3, as DNA: TGTGCCAGCAGCGAACTACGACTCTACAATGAGCAGTTCTTC.